The source of this T cell receptor beta chain is a study of human T cells and chemical hapten exposure. The overall study: Small pooled library volume differences chiefly drove per-sample TCR yield variation.

Documented time point: pre-sensitization, week 0. The treatment is: therapeutic diphenylcyclopropenone sensitization with weekly scalp DPC. Each CDR3 protein is one row after TCRdb ran MiXCR on the RACE reads. The table includes around 350,000 distinct CDR3 sequences, roughly 6% detected once. In this sample, this clonotype turned up a few times. Germline V gene lookup returns CDR1 LGHNA and CDR2 YSLEER. The CDR3 spans 17 residues. V gave up 0 bases and J gave up 6 bases; unmatched junction bases: 11. The sequences come from whole blood, collected in connection with sensitization to the hapten diphenylcyclopropenone (DPC). The rearrangement links TRBV4-3 to TRBJ1-5; 7 nucleotides match TRBD1. The receptor was derived from a woman aged 18-29 years with alopecia areata. Some clones in this sample may be carry-over from other donors' samples. CDR3 coding DNA: TGCGCCAGCAGCCAAGAATTTGTGACAGGGTACGGTCAGCCCCAGCATTTT. Its protein product is CASSQEFVTGYGQPQHF.